The sequence of this T cell receptor beta chain was determined in a study of T cell changes during pregnancy in multiple sclerosis. The CDR3 is made up of 14 amino acids. Trimming cost V 3 bases and J 6 bases; bases outside gene matches: 7. Germline-derived CDR1 and CDR2 are SQVTM and ANQGSEA. Profiling relied on immunoSEQ multiplex PCR, and the TCRdb table lists in-frame clones only, not all of them. This sample has 35,000 to 50,000 clones; roughly 92% occur once, and the top ten carry roughly 0.61%. The sequence was obtained from a female donor with multiple sclerosis, enrolled in a pregnancy study. Here the sequenced sample was CD4+ T cells from peripheral blood mononuclear cells, taken in the first trimester of pregnancy. This chain connects TRBV29-1 to TRBJ1-1, with 10 bases matching TRBD1. The CDR3 DNA reads TGCAGCGTTGATAAGGGGACAGGGGTCGCTGAAGCTTTCTTT. This codes for CSVDKGTGVAEAFF. The whole variable domain, remainder taken from reference TRBV29-1 and TRBJ1-1, is SAVISQKPSRDICQRGTSLTIQCQVDSQVTMMFWYRQQPGQSLTLIATANQGSEATYESGFVIDKFPISRPNLTFSTLTVSNMSPEDSSIYLCSVDKGTGVAEAFFGQGTRLTVV.